The clone carrying this T cell receptor beta chain was seen repeatedly, ten times or more. The germline V gene encodes CDR1 MNHEY and CDR2 SMNVEV (reference sequence). This CDR3 is built from 13 residues. V was pared by 9 bases and J by 2 bases, with 11 bases between. The data are from a study of neurological immune-mediated disorders. TCRdb re-analysed the 5' RACE reads in MiXCR, keeping a single row per CDR3 protein. This sample carries 78,000 or so distinct CDR3 sequences, 5% to 6% of them seen once, and the ten largest clones take 2.2%. The chain couples TRBV27 to TRBJ2-1; D not certain. Sequenced sample: PBMCs. The origin of this receptor is a young woman with multiple sclerosis. This CDR3 reads CARTLNTYNEQFF. DNA for the CDR3: TGTGCCAGAACCCTAAATACCTACAATGAGCAGTTCTTC.